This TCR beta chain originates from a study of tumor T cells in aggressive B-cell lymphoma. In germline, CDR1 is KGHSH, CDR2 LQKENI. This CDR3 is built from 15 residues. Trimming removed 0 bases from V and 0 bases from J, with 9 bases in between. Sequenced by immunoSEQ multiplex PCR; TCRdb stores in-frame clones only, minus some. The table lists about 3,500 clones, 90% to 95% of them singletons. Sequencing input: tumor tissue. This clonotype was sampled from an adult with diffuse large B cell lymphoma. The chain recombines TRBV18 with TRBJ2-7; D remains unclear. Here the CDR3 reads CASSPPGRSSYEQYF. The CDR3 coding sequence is TGTGCCAGCTCACCACCTGGCCGCAGCTCCTACGAGCAGTACTTC.